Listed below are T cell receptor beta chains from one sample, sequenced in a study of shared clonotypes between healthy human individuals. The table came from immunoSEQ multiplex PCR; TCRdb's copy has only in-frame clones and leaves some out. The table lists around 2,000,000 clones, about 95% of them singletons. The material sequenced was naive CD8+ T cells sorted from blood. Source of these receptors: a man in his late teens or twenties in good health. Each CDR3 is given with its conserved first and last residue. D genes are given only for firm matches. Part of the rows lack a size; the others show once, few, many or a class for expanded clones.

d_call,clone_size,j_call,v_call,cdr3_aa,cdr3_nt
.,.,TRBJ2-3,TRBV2,CASNGGTDTQYF,TGTGCCAGCAACGGGGGCACAGATACGCAGTATTTT
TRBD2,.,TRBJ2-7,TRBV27,CASSVGGGSYEQYF,TGTGCCAGCAGCGTTGGCGGGGGCTCCTACGAGCAGTACTTC
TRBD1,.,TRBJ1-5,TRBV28,CASSAYTGGDSNQPQHF,TGTGCCAGCAGTGCCTACACAGGGGGGGATAGCAATCAGCCCCAGCATTTT
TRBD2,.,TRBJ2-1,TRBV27,CASKGPSGDRPLEQFF,TGTGCCAGCAAAGGGCCTAGCGGGGACCGGCCATTAGAGCAGTTCTTC
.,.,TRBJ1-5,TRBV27,CASSPYNQPQHF,TGTGCCAGCAGTCCCTACAATCAGCCCCAGCATTTT
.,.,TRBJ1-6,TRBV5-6,CASSLPGPYNSPLHF,TGTGCCAGCAGCCTACCGGGACCCTATAATTCACCCCTCCACTTT
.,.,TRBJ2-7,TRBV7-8,CASSLDWQNYEQYF,TGTGCCAGCAGCTTAGATTGGCAGAACTACGAGCAGTACTTC
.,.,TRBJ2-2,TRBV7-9,CASSPGTSGELFF,TGTGCCAGCAGCCCCGGGACCTCCGGGGAGCTGTTTTTT
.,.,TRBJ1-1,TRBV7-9,CASSSLGGGIWNTEAFF,TGTGCCAGCAGCTCCCTGGGGGGGGGCATCTGGAACACTGAAGCTTTCTTT
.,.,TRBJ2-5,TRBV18,CASSNSPTEMVAQYF,TGTGCCAGCTCAAACTCACCGACCGAGATGGTGGCCCAGTACTTC
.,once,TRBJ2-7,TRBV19,CASSLQGSYEQYF,TGTGCCAGTAGTCTACAGGGTAGTTACGAGCAGTACTTC
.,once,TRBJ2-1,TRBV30,CAWSVLGGTGEDPKHNEQFF,TGTGCCTGGAGTGTATTAGGGGGTACAGGGGAGGATCCGAAACACAATGAGCAGTTCTTC
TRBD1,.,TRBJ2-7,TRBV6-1,CASSGDRWSGKYF,TGTGCCAGCAGTGGGGACAGGTGGTCGGGGAAGTACTTC
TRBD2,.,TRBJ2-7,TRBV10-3,CAIMASGRLYEQYF,TGTGCCATCATGGCTAGCGGGAGGTTGTACGAGCAGTACTTC
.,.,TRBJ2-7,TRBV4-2,CASSQADRTYEQYF,TGTGCCAGCAGCCAGGCGGACAGAACCTACGAGCAGTACTTC
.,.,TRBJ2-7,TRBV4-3,CASSQAGAAYEQYF,TGCGCCAGCAGCCAAGCGGGGGCCGCTTACGAGCAGTACTTC
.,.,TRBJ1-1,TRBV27,CASSLSANLNTEAFF,TGTGCCAGCAGTTTATCGGCGAATTTGAACACTGAAGCTTTCTTT
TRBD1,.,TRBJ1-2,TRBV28,CASSLWDRVNYGYTF,TGTGCCAGCAGTTTGTGGGACAGGGTGAACTATGGCTACACCTTC
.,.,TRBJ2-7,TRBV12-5,CASGQDSEQYF,TGTGCTAGTGGTCAGGACAGCGAGCAGTACTTC
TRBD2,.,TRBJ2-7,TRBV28,CASSLGGRVYEQYF,TGTGCCAGCAGTTTGGGGGGGAGGGTTTACGAGCAGTACTTC